The 30 T cell receptor beta chains listed next were all sequenced from one sample in a study of cytomegalovirus exposure and HLA in healthy donors. The PCR ran on 60 Vbeta and 13 Jbeta primers. The method was immunoSEQ multiplex PCR; TCRdb's version includes in-frame clones alone and lacks a portion of them. Among 150,000 to 200,000 clones listed, roughly three quarters were seen once. The specimen sequenced was PBMCs. The source of these receptors is a woman aged 45-65 years in good health and CMV-seronegative.

The V and J genes are TRBV19 and TRBJ2-7; 8 nucleotides agree with TRBD1. Germline lookup yields CDR1 LNHDA and CDR2 SQIVND (reference sequence). The CDR3 extends over 15 amino acids. Trimming at V came to 5 bases and at J to 6 bases, leaving 12 bases not matched to a gene. CDR3 in DNA: TGTGCCAGTAGTGTCTCCGGGACAGGCCCTTTCGAGCAGTACTTC. This translates into CASSVSGTGPFEQYF. Drawing the rest from reference TRBV19 and TRBJ2-7, the complete variable domain is DGGITQSPKYLFRKEGQNVTLSCEQNLNHDAMYWYRQDPGQGLRLIYYSQIVNDFQKGDIAEGYSVSREKKESFPLTVTSAQKNPTAFYLCASSVSGTGPFEQYFGPGTRLTVT.

This clone has a single count. The rearrangement joins TRBV5-1 to TRBJ1-4; perhaps TRBD1 as D (6 bases). The V gene lost 4 bases and the J gene lost 0 bases, with 10 bases spanning the gap. CDR3 length equals 15 residues. CDR1 SGHRS and CDR2 YFSETQ come from the germline V gene. The CDR3 DNA is TGCGCCAGCAGCGAGGACAGCGCAACTAATGAAAAACTGTTTTTT. It codes for CASSEDSATNEKLFF.

The chain links TRBV19 to TRBJ2-1; no clear D gene. The CDR3 consists of 18 residues. The ends were cut back, 0 bases at V and 1 base at J, with 16 bases in the middle. CDR1 and CDR2 (germline): LNHDA, SQIVND (reference sequence). The CDR3 nucleotides read TGTGCCAGTAGTATAGATGCTGATCTTTTGCGGTCCTACAATGAGCAGTTCTTC. Translated, it gives CASSIDADLLRSYNEQFF.

CDR3 bases: TGTGCCAGTACCAATCCCCGGGATATCTCTGGAAACACCATATATTTT. Residues: CASTNPRDISGNTIYF. The genes are TRBV19 and TRBJ1-3; D is unresolved. The length of the CDR3 is 16 residues. Deletions cut 7 bases from V and 0 bases from J, with 16 bases between. CDR1 and CDR2 from the germline V gene are LNHDA and SQIVND (reference sequence).

The chain is built from TRBV30 and TRBJ1-3; 11 bases fit TRBD1. In germline, CDR1 is GTSNPN, CDR2 SVGIG (reference sequence). The CDR3 spans 15 residues. V gave up 2 bases and J gave up 3 bases; unmatched junction bases: 3. The CDR3 region has the DNA TGTGCCTGGAGTCCGGGGACAGGGGGTGGAAACACCATATATTTT. It yields the protein CAWSPGTGGGNTIYF. Complete variable domain (other parts from reference TRBV30 and TRBJ1-3): SQTIHQWPATLVQPVGSPLSLECTVEGTSNPNLYWYRQAAGRGLQLLFYSVGIGQISSEVPQNLSASRPQDRQFILSSKKLLLSDSGFYLCAWSPGTGGGNTIYFGEGSWLTVV.

The V and J genes are TRBV29-1 and TRBJ2-3, with a tentative D call TRBD1 (6 bases). Trimming stripped 3 bases from V and 1 base from J, with 11 bases between. CDR3 length: 14 amino acids. CDR1 is SQVTM, CDR2 ANQGSEA, per germline. The CDR3 loop is CSVEAGAGTDTQYF. The CDR3 DNA sequence: TGCAGCGTTGAGGCAGGGGCCGGCACAGATACGCAGTATTTT.

This clone came up a few times. The genes are TRBV7-3 and TRBJ2-5, with TRBD2 matching over 7 bases. The CDR3 is made up of 17 amino acids. CDR1 is SGHTA, CDR2 FQGTGA, per germline. V gave up 2 bases and J gave up 7 bases; unmatched junction bases: 16. The CDR3 DNA sequence: TGTGCCAGCAGCTTATCCGCCCCGAACGCCGGCGGGGGGACCCAGTACTTC. Protein: CASSLSAPNAGGGTQYF.

The chain has TRBV29-1 and TRBJ2-3, with D unresolved. Germline V gene data show CDR1 as SQVTM and CDR2 as ANQGSEA. V dropped 5 bases and J dropped 3 bases, with 6 bases sitting between them. CDR3 length equals 11 residues. This CDR3 is CSVHKTDTQYF. For the CDR3, the DNA is TGCAGCGTTCACAAAACAGATACGCAGTATTTT.

V and J are TRBV7-6 and TRBJ2-3; 8 bases are shared with TRBD2. V lost 1 base, J lost 0 bases, and 3 bases stayed unmatched. Germline CDR1 and CDR2: SGHVS and FNYEAQ. The CDR3 is made up of 16 amino acids. The CDR3 DNA reads as TGTGCCAGCAGCTTAGTGGCGGGGGGAAGCACAGATACGCAGTATTTT. This sequence encodes CASSLVAGGSTDTQYF.

The chain links TRBV2 to TRBJ1-3; D unclear. The length of the CDR3 is 16 residues. Per the germline V gene, CDR1 is SNHLY and CDR2 is FYNNEI. Trimming left V 0 bases short and J 4 bases short, with 13 bases between. This chain's CDR3 is CASSEALPGNGNTIYF. CDR3 DNA: TGTGCCAGCAGTGAAGCGCTTCCGGGGAACGGAAACACCATATATTTT.

V is TRBV18 and J is TRBJ2-7; D is possibly TRBD1 (6 bases). Trimming left V 3 bases short and J 1 base short, with 19 bases between. Per the germline V gene, CDR1 is KGHSH and CDR2 is LQKENI. This CDR3 has 17 residues. The CDR3 region is CASSPGVGGRLSYEQYF. In nucleotides, the CDR3 is TGTGCCAGCTCACCGGGGGTAGGGGGACGGTTGTCCTACGAGCAGTACTTC.

This rearrangement joins TRBV9 to TRBJ2-2; D is perhaps TRBD2 (5 bases). This CDR3 spans 16 amino acids. The V end was cut by 0 bases, the J end by 1 base, with 10 bases between. Germline CDR1 and CDR2: SGDLS and YYNGEE. CDR3 protein: CASSVGGPMNTGELFF. The CDR3 nucleotides are TGTGCCAGCAGCGTAGGCGGGCCCATGAACACCGGGGAGCTGTTTTTT.

As regards this clone: The junction departs from the called germline gene at one end, perhaps through a read error. V usage is TRBV7-9 and J usage is TRBJ2-1; 9 bases match TRBD1. The CDR3 extends over 16 amino acids. Germline CDR1 and CDR2: SEHNR and FQNEAQ (reference sequence). The CDR3 sequence is CSSSLERTGAYNEQFF. The CDR3 DNA follows: TGTTCCAGCAGCTTAGAGAGGACAGGGGCCTACAATGAGCAGTTCTTC.

J is TRBJ2-5 and V is TRBV18, with D possibly being TRBD1 (6 bases). The last part of the DNA fits TRBJ2-7 better; the J call may be wrong. Germline V gene sequence: CDR1 KGHSH, CDR2 LQKENI. CDR3 size: 14 residues. CDR3: CASSPIGQGHEQYF. In DNA form, the CDR3 reads TGTGCCAGCTCACCAATTGGGCAGGGGCACGAGCAGTACTTC.

V usage is TRBV2 and J usage is TRBJ1-6; 10 bases map to TRBD1. With V trimmed by 5 bases and J by 7 bases, 5 bases remained unmatched. This CDR3 is 15 amino acids long. Per germline, CDR1 SNHLY and CDR2 FYNNEI. The CDR3 nucleotides are TGTGCCAGCAGTCCCGGGACAGGGGAGAATTCACCCCTCCACTTT. Translation: CASSPGTGENSPLHF.

The chain has TRBV27 and TRBJ1-5, with unresolved D. Germline CDR1 reads MNHEY; CDR2 reads SMNVEV (reference sequence). The CDR3 is made up of 14 amino acids. The germline V and J ends were trimmed by 3 bases and 0 bases, with 6 bases remaining between them. CDR3 loop: CASSLRDSNQPQHF. The CDR3 bases are TGTGCCAGCAGTTTGAGGGATAGCAATCAGCCCCAGCATTTT.

The chain joins TRBV6-5 to TRBJ1-5; D is possibly TRBD1 (5 bases). The CDR3 loop spans 13 amino acids. Trimming pared 4 bases from V and 2 bases from J, leaving 6 bases between. In germline, CDR1 is MNHEY, CDR2 SVGAGI. The chain's CDR3 is CASSWGGNQPQHF. CDR3 bases: TGTGCCAGCAGTTGGGGGGGCAATCAGCCCCAGCATTTT.

The J gene is TRBJ1-5, the V gene TRBV9; D possibly corresponds to TRBD1 (5 bases). Germline V gene sequence: CDR1 SGDLS, CDR2 YYNGEE. V was clipped by 3 bases and J by 2 bases, with 9 bases between them. The CDR3 sequence is 14 residues long. Written as DNA, the CDR3 is TGTGCCAGCAGCGCTTCGGGGGGCAATCAGCCCCAGCATTTT. As protein: CASSASGGNQPQHF.

DNA of the CDR3: TGTGCCATCAGTGAGCTGACCCTAGCGGGAGGGTACCAAGAGACCCAGTACTTC. Its translation: CAISELTLAGGYQETQYF. This chain uses TRBV10-3 with TRBJ2-5; TRBD2 matches at 12 bases. J lost 0 bases, V lost 2 bases, and 7 bases had no gene match. The CDR3 is 18 amino acids. Germline CDR1 is ENHRY and CDR2 is SYGVKD.

This CDR3 reads CASSVHNREGNEQFF. The CDR3 nucleotides read TGTGCCAGCAGCGTCCACAACAGGGAGGGCAATGAGCAGTTCTTC. V is TRBV9 and J is TRBJ2-1, with D perhaps matching TRBD2 (7 bases). Germline V gives CDR1 SGDLS, CDR2 YYNGEE. The CDR3 spans 15 residues. Trimming stripped 2 bases from V and 6 bases from J, with 15 bases between.

The table lists this clone with a few counts. V usage is TRBV5-1 and J usage is TRBJ1-5; D remains ambiguous. Between the trimmed V and J ends, which lost 1 base and 0 bases, there was a span of 8 bases. The CDR3 length is 15 residues. CDR1 SGHRS and CDR2 YFSETQ come from the germline V gene. The CDR3 reads CASSLSGNSNQPQHF. CDR3 bases: TGCGCCAGCAGCTTGAGCGGGAATAGCAATCAGCCCCAGCATTTT.

The chain uses TRBV19 and TRBJ1-4, with TRBD1 identical over 12 bases. The germline V gene has CDR1 LNHDA and CDR2 SQIVND (reference sequence). V gave up 4 bases and J gave up 10 bases; unmatched junction bases: 4. This CDR3 is 14 amino acids long. CDR3 loop: CASSTGTGGRKLFF. The CDR3 coding sequence is TGTGCCAGTAGTACCGGGACAGGGGGCCGAAAACTGTTTTTT.

The chain's CDR3 is CASSRGTGITEAFF. The DNA of the CDR3 is TGCGCCAGCAGCCGGGGGACAGGGATCACTGAAGCTTTCTTT. This sequence joins TRBV4-1 and TRBJ1-1; TRBD1 agrees at 9 bases. The V segment lost 4 bases and the J segment 4 bases; nucleotides outside the gene matches: 4. The germline gives CDR1 MGHRA, CDR2 YSYEKL. This CDR3 has 14 residues.

The chain couples TRBV6-5 to TRBJ1-1; 10 nucleotides agree with TRBD1. CDR1 is MNHEY, CDR2 SVGAGI, per germline. Unmatched junction bases numbered 10, after V lost 4 bases and J lost 5 bases. CDR3 length: 16 amino acids. DNA for the CDR3: TGTGCCAGCAGTTCCATATTCAGGACAGGGGGAACTGAAGCTTTCTTT. This sequence encodes CASSSIFRTGGTEAFF.

CDR3 nucleotide sequence: TGTGCCAGCAGTTTAAGGCGGGGGGGGTACAATGAGCAGTTCTTC. Its protein product is CASSLRRGGYNEQFF. The chain joins TRBV27 to TRBJ2-1, with 9 positions matching TRBD2. CDR1 MNHEY and CDR2 SMNVEV come from the germline V gene (reference sequence). The junction had 3 bases not matched to a gene; V was cut back by 2 bases and J by 4 bases. The CDR3 loop spans 15 amino acids.

V and J are TRBV4-2 and TRBJ2-5, with 10 positions matching TRBD1. This CDR3 has 16 amino acids. Germline-derived CDR1 and CDR2 are LGHNA and YNFKEQ. Trimming cost V 1 base and J 5 bases; bases outside gene matches: 7. The DNA for the CDR3 is TGTGCCAGCAGCCAAGTCCCGACAGGGGGCGCGGAGACCCAGTACTTC. Its translation is CASSQVPTGGAETQYF.

V usage is TRBV4-3 and J usage is TRBJ2-5; no reliable D call. The J call is uncertain, as TRBJ2-7 better fits the DNA end. Germline V gene lookup returns CDR1 LGHNA and CDR2 YSLEER. The length of the CDR3 is 16 residues. As DNA, the CDR3 is TGCGCCAGCGTCTCCAAGGGTGTTCGGCAGGACTACGAGCAGTACTTC. Amino acids: CASVSKGVRQDYEQYF.

This clone was seen more than once but under ten times. The genes are TRBV4-1 and TRBJ2-1, with 8 nucleotides matching TRBD2. CDR1 and CDR2 (germline): MGHRA, YSYEKL. V was clipped by 4 bases and J by 4 bases; unmatched bases: 15. The CDR3 runs 18 residues. The CDR3 loop is CASSPDGGVHNRYNEQFF. CDR3 DNA: TGCGCCAGCAGCCCAGACGGGGGGGTTCATAACCGGTACAATGAGCAGTTCTTC.

In its sample, this clone was seen a few times. This sequence joins TRBV4-1 and TRBJ1-1; weak D call: TRBD1 (6 bases). This CDR3 has 14 residues. Germline V lookup: CDR1 MGHRA, CDR2 YSYEKL. Trimming cost V 1 base and J 4 bases, with 10 bases left between them. The CDR3 reads CASSQVQGTTEAFF. The DNA for the CDR3 is TGCGCCAGCAGCCAAGTGCAGGGGACCACTGAAGCTTTCTTT.

The rearrangement uses TRBV27 and TRBJ1-5; 8 bases are a match to TRBD1. Unmatched junction bases numbered 3, after V lost 3 bases and J lost 5 bases. CDR1 is MNHEY, CDR2 SMNVEV, per germline (reference sequence). The CDR3 loop spans 14 amino acids. The CDR3 DNA reads TGTGCCAGCAGTTTCAGGGGGCAAGATCAGCCCCAGCATTTT. It is translated as CASSFRGQDQPQHF.